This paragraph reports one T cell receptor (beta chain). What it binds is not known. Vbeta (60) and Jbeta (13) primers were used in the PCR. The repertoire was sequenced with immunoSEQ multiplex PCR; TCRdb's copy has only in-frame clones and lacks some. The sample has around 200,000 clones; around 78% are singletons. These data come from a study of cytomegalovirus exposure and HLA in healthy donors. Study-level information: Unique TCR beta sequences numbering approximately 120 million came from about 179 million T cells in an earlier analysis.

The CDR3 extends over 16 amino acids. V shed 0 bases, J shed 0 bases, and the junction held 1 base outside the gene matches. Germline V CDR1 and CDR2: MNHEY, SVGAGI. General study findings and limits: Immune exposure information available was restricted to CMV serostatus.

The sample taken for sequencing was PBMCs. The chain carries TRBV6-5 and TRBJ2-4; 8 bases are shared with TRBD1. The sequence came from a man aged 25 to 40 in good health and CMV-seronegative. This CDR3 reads CASSYSQGAAKNIQYF. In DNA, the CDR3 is TGTGCCAGCAGTTACTCGCAGGGGGCAGCCAAAAACATTCAGTACTTC.